Following are 12 T cell receptor beta chains from one sample sequenced in a study of blood T cell repertoires in COVID-19. Sequenced by immunoSEQ multiplex PCR; TCRdb stores in-frame clones only, minus some. The table has 150,000 to 200,000 clones, around nine tenths seen once. The sequenced material came from peripheral blood. The source of these receptors is a man aged 18 to 30 with active or convalescent COVID-19.

The rearrangement joins TRBV7-9 to TRBJ2-3; 8 bases fit TRBD2. V shed 1 base, J shed 1 base, and the junction held 1 base outside the gene matches. This CDR3 has 15 residues. Germline V gene data show CDR1 as SEHNR and CDR2 as FQNEAQ (reference sequence). CDR3 protein: CASSLVTSGTDTQYF. CDR3 nucleotides: TGTGCCAGCAGCTTAGTGACTAGCGGCACAGATACGCAGTATTTT.

V usage is TRBV5-1 and J usage is TRBJ2-7; tentative D call: TRBD2 (7 bases). The CDR3 loop spans 14 amino acids. V was shortened by 3 bases and J by 1 base, with 11 bases between the two germline ends. Germline V gives CDR1 SGHRS, CDR2 YFSETQ. This chain's CDR3 is CASSWGGQSYEQYV. The CDR3 DNA follows: TGCGCCAGCAGCTGGGGGGGACAATCCTACGAGCAGTACGTC.

The genes are TRBV3-1 (or the pseudogene TRBV3-2) and TRBJ2-1, with TRBD1 matching over 12 bases. J was trimmed by 0 bases and V by 4 bases; bases with no gene match: 10. This CDR3 is built from 19 residues. The germline CDR1 and CDR2 sequences are LGHDT and YNNKEL (reference sequence). CDR3 loop: CASSPGTGGPQSSYNEQFF. CDR3 nucleotide sequence: TGTGCCAGCAGCCCAGGGACAGGGGGCCCTCAGAGCTCCTACAATGAGCAGTTCTTC.

V usage is TRBV5-5 and J usage is TRBJ1-1; TRBD1 might be the D (5 bases). This CDR3 has 13 amino acids. CDR1 SGHKS and CDR2 YYEKEE come from the germline V gene (reference sequence). Trimming cost V 0 bases and J 4 bases, with 7 bases left between them. The CDR3 here is CASSLGGSTEAFF. For the CDR3, the DNA is TGTGCCAGCAGCTTGGGGGGCTCCACTGAAGCTTTCTTT.

J is TRBJ2-3 and V is TRBV7-3, with D possibly being TRBD2 (6 bases). The CDR3 contains 14 residues. V was pared by 5 bases and J by 6 bases, with 15 bases between. Germline CDR1 and CDR2: SGHTA and FQGTGA. CDR3: CASSTGGATDTQYF. CDR3 bases: TGTGCCAGCAGCACCGGAGGGGCCACGGATACGCAGTATTTT. Together with reference TRBV7-3 and TRBJ2-3, the CDR3 gives the full variable domain: GAGVSQTPSNKVTEKGKYVELRCDPISGHTALYWYRQSLGQGPEFLIYFQGTGAADDSGLPNDRFFAVRPEGSVSTLKIQRTERGDSAVYLCASSTGGATDTQYFGPGTRLTVL.

The genes are TRBV5-4 and TRBJ1-6; D is unresolved. V lost 3 bases and J 0 bases, leaving 22 bases between the germline ends. This CDR3 comprises 20 residues. Germline-derived CDR1 and CDR2 are SGHNT and YYREEE (reference sequence). The CDR3 coding sequence is TGTGCCAGCAGCTCATCCAAGAGTGGCCTTAGGAGCTCCTATAATTCACCCCTCCACTTT. Amino acids: CASSSSKSGLRSSYNSPLHF.

This clone was counted between two and nine times. The chain couples TRBV11-3 to TRBJ1-2; D possibly corresponds to TRBD1 (6 bases). V was shortened by 3 bases and J by 6 bases, with 11 bases between the two germline ends. This CDR3 spans 13 amino acids. Looked up from germline, CDR1 is SGHNT and CDR2 is YENEEA. CDR3 loop: CASSFRGTDGYTF. The CDR3 coding sequence is TGTGCCAGCAGCTTCAGGGGAACTGATGGCTACACCTTC.

This clone was seen just once. The chain joins TRBV27 to TRBJ2-7; 8 bases line up with TRBD2. This CDR3 has 16 residues. CDR1 and CDR2 from the germline V gene are MNHEY and SMNVEV (reference sequence). V lost 2 bases to trimming and J lost 8 bases; unmatched junction nucleotides: 14. CDR3 residues: CASSLKWLAGTGQQYF. DNA of the CDR3: TGTGCCAGCAGTTTAAAGTGGCTAGCGGGCACGGGGCAGCAGTACTTC.

The chain uses TRBV2 and TRBJ2-3, with TRBD2 identical over 9 bases. CDR1 is SNHLY, CDR2 FYNNEI, per germline. The J segment lost 2 bases and the V segment lost 6 bases, leaving 6 bases of the junction unmatched. The CDR3 sequence is 15 residues long. CDR3 residues: CASSRSGGSTDTQYF. The CDR3 nucleotides are TGTGCCAGCAGCCGTAGCGGGGGCTCCACAGATACGCAGTATTTT.

V gene TRBV12-3 or TRBV12-4 combines with J gene TRBJ2-5, with 9 positions matching TRBD1. CDR3 length: 12 residues. V lost 6 bases, J lost 10 bases, and 6 bases stayed unmatched. This CDR3 is CASSRTGGGQYF. The CDR3 nucleotides are TGTGCCAGCAGCCGAACAGGGGGCGGCCAGTACTTC.

V gene TRBV7-2 combines with J gene TRBJ2-2; a possible D gene is TRBD2 (5 bases). Per germline, CDR1 SGHTA and CDR2 FQGNSA. CDR3 size: 15 residues. The V end lost 6 bases, the J end lost 9 bases, and 20 bases lay between the germline ends. CDR3 region: CASSISLTAVRELFF. CDR3 DNA sequence: TGTGCCAGCAGTATATCGTTAACAGCGGTCCGGGAGCTGTTTTTT.

The genes are TRBV3-1 (or the pseudogene TRBV3-2) and TRBJ2-1; D call uncertain. Germline loops: CDR1 LGHDT, CDR2 YNNKEL (reference sequence). Trimming removed 4 bases at V and 9 bases at J, with 22 bases between. CDR3 length equals 16 residues. The CDR3 DNA reads TGTGCCAGCAGCCGTTCTCGAAGAGGTTTTGATACTGAGCAGTTCTTC. This codes for CASSRSRRGFDTEQFF.